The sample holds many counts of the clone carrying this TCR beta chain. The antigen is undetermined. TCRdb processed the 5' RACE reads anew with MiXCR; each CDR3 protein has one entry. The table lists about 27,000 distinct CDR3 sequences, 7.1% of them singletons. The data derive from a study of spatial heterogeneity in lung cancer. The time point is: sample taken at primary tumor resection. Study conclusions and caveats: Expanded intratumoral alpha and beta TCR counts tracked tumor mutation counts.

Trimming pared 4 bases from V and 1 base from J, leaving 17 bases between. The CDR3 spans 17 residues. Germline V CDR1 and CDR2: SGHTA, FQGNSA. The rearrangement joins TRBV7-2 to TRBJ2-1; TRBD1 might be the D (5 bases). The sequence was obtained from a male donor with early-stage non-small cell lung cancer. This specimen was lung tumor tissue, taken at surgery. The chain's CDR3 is CASSSTRQGISYNEQFF. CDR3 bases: TGTGCCAGCAGCTCTACTCGCCAGGGCATATCCTACAATGAGCAGTTCTTC.